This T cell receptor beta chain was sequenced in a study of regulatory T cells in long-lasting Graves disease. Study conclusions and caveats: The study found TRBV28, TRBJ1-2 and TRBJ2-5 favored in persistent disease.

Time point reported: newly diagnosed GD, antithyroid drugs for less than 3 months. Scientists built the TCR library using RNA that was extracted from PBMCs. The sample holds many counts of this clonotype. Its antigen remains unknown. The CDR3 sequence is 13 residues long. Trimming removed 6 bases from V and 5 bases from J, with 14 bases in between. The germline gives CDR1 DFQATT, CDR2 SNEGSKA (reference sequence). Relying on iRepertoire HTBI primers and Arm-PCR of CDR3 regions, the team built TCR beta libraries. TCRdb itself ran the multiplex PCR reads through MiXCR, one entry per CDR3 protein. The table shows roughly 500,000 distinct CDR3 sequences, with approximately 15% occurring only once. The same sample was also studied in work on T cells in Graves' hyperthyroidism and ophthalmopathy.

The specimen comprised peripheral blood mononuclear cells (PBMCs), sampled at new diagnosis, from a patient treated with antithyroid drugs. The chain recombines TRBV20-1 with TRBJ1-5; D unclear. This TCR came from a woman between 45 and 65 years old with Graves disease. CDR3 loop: CSAATGLYQPQHF. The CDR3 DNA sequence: TGCAGTGCGGCGACGGGGTTATATCAGCCCCAGCATTTT.